This T cell receptor (beta chain) was sequenced for a study of neurological immune-mediated disorders. This clonotype was seen many times. TCRdb fed the 5' RACE reads into MiXCR, producing one record per CDR3 protein. The sample lists roughly 70,000 distinct CDR3 sequences; roughly 4.9% were seen once. Germline assignment: CDR1 SGHTA and CDR2 FQGNSA. The CDR3 is made up of 15 amino acids. Trimming took off 4 bases at V and 2 bases at J, with 14 bases between the two ends. The chain couples TRBV7-2 to TRBJ1-2; TRBD1 might be the D (5 bases). This clonotype was sampled from a woman between 70 and 85 years old with multiple sclerosis. The sample comprised PBMCs. The CDR3 here is CASSSILTANYGYTF. CDR3 nucleotides: TGTGCCAGCAGCTCCATCCTGACAGCAAACTATGGCTACACCTTC.